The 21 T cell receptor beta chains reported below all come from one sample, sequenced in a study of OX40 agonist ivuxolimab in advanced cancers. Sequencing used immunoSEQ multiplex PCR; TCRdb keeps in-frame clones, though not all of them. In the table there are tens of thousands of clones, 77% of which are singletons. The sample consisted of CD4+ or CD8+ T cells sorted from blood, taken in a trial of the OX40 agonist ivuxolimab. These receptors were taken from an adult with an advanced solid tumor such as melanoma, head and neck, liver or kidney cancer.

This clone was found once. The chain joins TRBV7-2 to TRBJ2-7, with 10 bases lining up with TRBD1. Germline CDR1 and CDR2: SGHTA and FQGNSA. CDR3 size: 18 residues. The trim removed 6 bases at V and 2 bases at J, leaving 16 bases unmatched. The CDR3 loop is CASSQLNRDRGSTYEQYF. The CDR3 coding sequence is TGTGCCAGCAGTCAGCTTAACCGGGACAGGGGCTCCACCTACGAGCAGTACTTC.

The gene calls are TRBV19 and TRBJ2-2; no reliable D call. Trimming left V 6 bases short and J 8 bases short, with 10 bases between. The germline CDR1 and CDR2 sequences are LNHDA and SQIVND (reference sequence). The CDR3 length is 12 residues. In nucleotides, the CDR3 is TGTGCCAGTAGCCAGGTCGGAGGGGAGCTGTTTTTT. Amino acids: CASSQVGGELFF. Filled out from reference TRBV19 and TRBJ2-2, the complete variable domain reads DGGITQSPKYLFRKEGQNVTLSCEQNLNHDAMYWYRQDPGQGLRLIYYSQIVNDFQKGDIAEGYSVSREKKESFPLTVTSAQKNPTAFYLCASSQVGGELFFGEGSRLTVL.

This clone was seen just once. CDR3 nucleotide sequence: TGTGCCAGCAGCTTCGAGGGAACCACTGAAGCTTTCTTT. Translated: CASSFEGTTEAFF. This sequence joins TRBV13 and TRBJ1-1; D remains unclear. The CDR3 extends over 13 amino acids. In germline, CDR1 is PRHDT, CDR2 FYEKMQ (reference sequence). Trimming removed 3 bases from V and 4 bases from J, with 9 bases in between.

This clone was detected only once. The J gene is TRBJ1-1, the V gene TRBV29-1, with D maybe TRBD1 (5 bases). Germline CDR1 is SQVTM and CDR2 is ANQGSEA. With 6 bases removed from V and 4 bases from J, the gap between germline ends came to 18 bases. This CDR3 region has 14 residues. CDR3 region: CSVVPGTRGTEAFF. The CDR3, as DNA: TGCAGCGTCGTACCAGGGACTCGAGGCACTGAAGCTTTCTTT.

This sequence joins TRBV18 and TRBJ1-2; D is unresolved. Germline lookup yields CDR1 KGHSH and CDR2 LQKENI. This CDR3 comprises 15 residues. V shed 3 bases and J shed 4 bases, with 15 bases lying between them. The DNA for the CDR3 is TGTGCCAGCTCACCCGCCGGAGGGAGCCTCTATGGCTACACCTTC. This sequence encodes CASSPAGGSLYGYTF. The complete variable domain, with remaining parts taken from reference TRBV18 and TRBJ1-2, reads NAGVMQNPRHLVRRRGQEARLRCSPMKGHSHVYWYRQLPEEGLKFMVYLQKENIIDESGMPKERFSAEFPKEGPSILRIQQVVRGDSAAYFCASSPAGGSLYGYTFGSGTRLTVV.

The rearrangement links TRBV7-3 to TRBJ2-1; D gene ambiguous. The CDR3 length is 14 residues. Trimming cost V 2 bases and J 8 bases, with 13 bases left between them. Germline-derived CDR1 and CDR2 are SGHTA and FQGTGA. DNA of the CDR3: TGTGCCAGCAGCTTATTGTGGCCTCCCGATGAGCAGTTCTTC. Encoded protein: CASSLLWPPDEQFF.

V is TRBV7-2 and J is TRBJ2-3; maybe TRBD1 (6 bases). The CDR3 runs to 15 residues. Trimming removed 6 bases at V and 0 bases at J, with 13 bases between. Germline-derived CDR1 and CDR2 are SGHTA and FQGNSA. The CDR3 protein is CASRAIRGSTDTQYF. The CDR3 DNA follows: TGTGCCAGCAGGGCTATTAGGGGGAGCACAGATACGCAGTATTTT. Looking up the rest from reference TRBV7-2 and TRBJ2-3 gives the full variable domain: GAGVSQSPSNKVTEKGKDVELRCDPISGHTALYWYRQSLGQGLEFLIYFQGNSAPDKSGLPSDRFSAERTGGSVSTLTIQRTQQEDSAVYLCASRAIRGSTDTQYFGPGTRLTVL.

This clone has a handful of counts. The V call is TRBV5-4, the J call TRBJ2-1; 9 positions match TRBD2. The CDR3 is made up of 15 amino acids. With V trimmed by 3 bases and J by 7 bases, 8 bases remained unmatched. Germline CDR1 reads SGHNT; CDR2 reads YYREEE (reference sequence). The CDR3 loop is CASSYPGLARNEQFF. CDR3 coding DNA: TGTGCCAGCAGCTATCCGGGACTAGCTCGAAATGAGCAGTTCTTC.

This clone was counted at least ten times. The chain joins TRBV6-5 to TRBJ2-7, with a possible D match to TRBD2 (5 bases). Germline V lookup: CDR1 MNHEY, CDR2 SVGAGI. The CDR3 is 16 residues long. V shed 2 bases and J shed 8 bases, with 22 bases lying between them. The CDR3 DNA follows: TGTGCCAGCAGTTACCTAGACTTAACGGGGTCGGGGAAGCAGTACTTC. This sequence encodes CASSYLDLTGSGKQYF.

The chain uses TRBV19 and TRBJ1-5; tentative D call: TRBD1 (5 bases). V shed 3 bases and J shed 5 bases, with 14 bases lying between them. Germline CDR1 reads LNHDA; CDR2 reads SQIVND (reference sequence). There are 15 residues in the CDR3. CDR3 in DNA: TGTGCCAGTAGTATGGAAAGAGGGGAACATCAGCCCCAGCATTTT. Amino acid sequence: CASSMERGEHQPQHF.

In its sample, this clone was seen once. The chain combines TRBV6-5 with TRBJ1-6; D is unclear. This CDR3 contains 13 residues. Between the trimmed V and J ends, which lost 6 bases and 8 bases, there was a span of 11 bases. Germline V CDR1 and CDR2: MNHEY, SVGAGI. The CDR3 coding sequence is TGTGCCAGCAGGTCCCTTGGGGATTCACCCCTCCACTTT. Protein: CASRSLGDSPLHF.

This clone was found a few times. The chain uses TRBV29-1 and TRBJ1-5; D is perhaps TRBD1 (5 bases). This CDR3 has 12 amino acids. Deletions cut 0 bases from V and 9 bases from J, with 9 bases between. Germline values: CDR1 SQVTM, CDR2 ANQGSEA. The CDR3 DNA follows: TGCAGCGTTGAAGACGAGGGGACGCCCCAGCATTTT. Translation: CSVEDEGTPQHF.

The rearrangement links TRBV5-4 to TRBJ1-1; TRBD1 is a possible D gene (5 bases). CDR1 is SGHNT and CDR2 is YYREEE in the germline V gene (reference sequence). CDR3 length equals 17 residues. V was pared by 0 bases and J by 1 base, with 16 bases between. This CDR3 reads CASSLVPGGTGNTEAFF. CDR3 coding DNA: TGTGCCAGCAGCTTGGTCCCGGGAGGGACGGGGAACACTGAAGCTTTCTTT.

CDR3 sequence: CATSRDQRVGGYTF. DNA for the CDR3: TGTGCCACCAGCAGAGATCAAAGGGTTGGTGGCTACACCTTC. The chain carries TRBV15 and TRBJ1-2, with D uncertain. The CDR3 is 14 amino acids. Germline CDR1 and CDR2: LNHNV and YYDKDF (reference sequence). V lost 0 bases to trimming and J lost 7 bases, with 12 bases between them.

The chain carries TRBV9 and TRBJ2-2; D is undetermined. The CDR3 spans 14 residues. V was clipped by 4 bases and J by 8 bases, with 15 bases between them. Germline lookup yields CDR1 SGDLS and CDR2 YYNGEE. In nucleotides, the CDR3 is TGTGCCAGCAGCCAAGCTGTCGTGGCGGGGGAGCTGTTTTTT. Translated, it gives CASSQAVVAGELFF.

In DNA form, the CDR3 reads TGTGCCAGCAGTCCCGGGACTAGCGGGAGAATTTTCGACGAGCAGTACTTC. Translated, it gives CASSPGTSGRIFDEQYF. J is TRBJ2-7 and V is TRBV11-2; 14 bases are shared with TRBD2. The V and J ends lost 6 bases and 5 bases, in that order; junction bases with no gene match: 12. Germline CDR1 is SGHAT and CDR2 is FQNNGV. The CDR3 consists of 17 residues.

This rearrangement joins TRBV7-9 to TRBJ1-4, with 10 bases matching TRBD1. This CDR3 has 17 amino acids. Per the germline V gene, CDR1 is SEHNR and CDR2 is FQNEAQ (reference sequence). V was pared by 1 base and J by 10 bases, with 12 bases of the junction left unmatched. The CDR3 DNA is TGTGCCAGCAGCTTAGACCCTTCGGGACAGGGGACAGGAAAACTGTTTTTT. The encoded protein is CASSLDPSGQGTGKLFF.

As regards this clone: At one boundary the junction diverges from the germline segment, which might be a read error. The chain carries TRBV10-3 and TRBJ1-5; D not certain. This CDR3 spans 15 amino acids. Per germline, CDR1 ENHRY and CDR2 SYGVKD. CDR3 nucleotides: TGTGCCATCAGTGAGTCCACGGTCGGCAATCAGCCCCAGCGTTTT. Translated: CAISESTVGNQPQRF.

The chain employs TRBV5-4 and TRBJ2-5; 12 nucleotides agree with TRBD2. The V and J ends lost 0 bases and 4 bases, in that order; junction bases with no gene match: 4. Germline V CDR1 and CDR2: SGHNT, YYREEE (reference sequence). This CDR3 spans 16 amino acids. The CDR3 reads CASSLVLAGGPETQYF. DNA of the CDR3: TGTGCCAGCAGCTTGGTCCTAGCGGGAGGGCCAGAGACCCAGTACTTC.

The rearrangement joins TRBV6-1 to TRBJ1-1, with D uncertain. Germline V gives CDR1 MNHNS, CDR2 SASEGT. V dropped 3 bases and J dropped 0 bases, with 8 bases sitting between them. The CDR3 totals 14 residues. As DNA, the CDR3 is TGTGCCAGCAGTGATACGCCCATGAACACTGAAGCTTTCTTT. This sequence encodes CASSDTPMNTEAFF.

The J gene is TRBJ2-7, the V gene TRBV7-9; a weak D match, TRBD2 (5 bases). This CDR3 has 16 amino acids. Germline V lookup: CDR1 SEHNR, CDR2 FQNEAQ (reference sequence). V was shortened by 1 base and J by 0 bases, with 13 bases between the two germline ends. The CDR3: CASSLVVMTTSYEQYF. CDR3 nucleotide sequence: TGTGCCAGCAGCTTAGTGGTAATGACTACCTCCTACGAGCAGTACTTC.